What follows are 29 T cell receptor beta chains derived from one specimen sequenced in a study of cytomegalovirus exposure and HLA in healthy donors. PCR primers comprised 60 Vbeta and 13 Jbeta primers. Sequenced by immunoSEQ multiplex PCR; TCRdb stores in-frame clones only, minus some. The table gives some 110,000 clones; the top ten clones make up about 4% of it. What was sequenced was PBMCs. These receptors were taken from a young man in good health and CMV-seronegative.

Written as DNA, the CDR3 is TGTGCCAGCAGCTTAACCTCGGGCACAGATACGCAGTATTTT. Amino acids: CASSLTSGTDTQYF. The gene calls are TRBV11-2 and TRBJ2-3; D remains unclear. This CDR3 is 14 amino acids long. Germline CDR1 is SGHAT and CDR2 is FQNNGV. The V end was cut by 2 bases, the J end by 1 base, with 7 bases between.

The chain uses TRBV11-2 and TRBJ1-6; D is ambiguous. Germline V lookup: CDR1 SGHAT, CDR2 FQNNGV. The CDR3 has 15 residues. V was shortened by 5 bases and J by 10 bases, with 18 bases between the two germline ends. CDR3 sequence: CASSPGVGNLSPLHF. In nucleotides, the CDR3 is TGTGCCAGCAGCCCCGGCGTCGGGAACCTGTCACCCCTCCACTTT.

The rearrangement links TRBV6-1 to TRBJ2-7; 7 bases are a match to TRBD1. The CDR3 totals 15 residues. CDR1 is MNHNS and CDR2 is SASEGT in the germline V gene. V dropped 8 bases and J dropped 5; count of bases not matched to a gene: 15. The CDR3 protein is CASGQAALNDHEQYF. CDR3 nucleotides: TGTGCCAGCGGACAGGCGGCCCTCAACGACCACGAGCAGTACTTC.

The genes are TRBV5-5 and TRBJ1-1; weak D call: TRBD1 (6 bases). The V gene lost 4 bases and the J gene lost 0 bases, with 16 bases spanning the gap. The germline gives CDR1 SGHKS, CDR2 YYEKEE (reference sequence). CDR3 length: 16 amino acids. CDR3 sequence (DNA): TGTGCCAGCAGCCTACAGGGTGTAGGCCTGAACACTGAAGCTTTCTTT. Its translation: CASSLQGVGLNTEAFF.

The V call is TRBV5-1, the J call TRBJ1-5; no definite D call. The ends were cut back, 5 bases at V and 2 bases at J, with 14 bases in the middle. CDR1 and CDR2 (germline): SGHRS, YFSETQ. This CDR3 is built from 15 residues. In nucleotides, the CDR3 is TGCGCCAGCAGTGCCGGGGAGGGCGGCAATCAGCCCCAGCATTTT. Its protein is CASSAGEGGNQPQHF.

The chain recombines TRBV11-2 with TRBJ2-7, with D tentatively TRBD1 (6 bases). The V end was cut by 6 bases, the J end by 0 bases, with 15 bases between. The germline CDR1 and CDR2 sequences are SGHAT and FQNNGV. This CDR3 is built from 15 residues. CDR3 nucleotides: TGTGCCAGCAGACATCCCGGGACACCCTCCTACGAGCAGTACTTC. Protein sequence: CASRHPGTPSYEQYF.

The chain links TRBV27 to TRBJ1-2, with 7 bases aligning to TRBD1. Germline CDR1 reads MNHEY; CDR2 reads SMNVEV (reference sequence). V trimming: 6 bases; J trimming: 7 bases; junction bases outside the gene matches: 11. The CDR3 spans 14 residues. CDR3 nucleotide sequence: TGTGCCAGCAGCTTGACAGGGTGGAAGGGTGGCTACACCTTC. It yields the protein CASSLTGWKGGYTF.

This chain links TRBV4-1 with TRBJ1-5; D is undetermined. V was cut by 3 bases and J by 2 bases, with 11 bases left in between. The CDR3 length is 15 residues. CDR1 is MGHRA and CDR2 is YSYEKL in the germline V gene. CDR3 residues: CASSQAGWGNQPQHF. The DNA for the CDR3 is TGCGCCAGCAGCCAGGCAGGATGGGGCAATCAGCCCCAGCATTTT.

The chain joins TRBV5-4 to TRBJ2-5, with 11 bases matching TRBD2. Germline CDR1 and CDR2: SGHNT and YYREEE (reference sequence). The CDR3 is 16 residues long. After removal of 4 bases from V and 5 bases from J, the junction contained 10 bases not matched to a gene. The CDR3 here is CASSPELAGEGETQYF. CDR3 nucleotide sequence: TGTGCCAGCAGCCCAGAACTAGCGGGGGAAGGGGAGACCCAGTACTTC.

V is TRBV6-1 and J is TRBJ1-5, with D maybe TRBD1 (6 bases). CDR1 is MNHNS and CDR2 is SASEGT in the germline V gene. V was trimmed by 2 bases and J by 4 bases, leaving 12 bases between them. The CDR3 covers 15 residues. The CDR3 spells CASSEMGGRNQPQHF. In nucleotides, the CDR3 is TGTGCCAGCAGTGAAATGGGGGGGCGGAATCAGCCCCAGCATTTT.

The chain carries TRBV30 and TRBJ1-4; 8 positions agree with TRBD1. Germline CDR1 is GTSNPN and CDR2 is SVGIG (reference sequence). V lost 1 base to trimming and J lost 14 bases; unmatched junction nucleotides: 9. The length of the CDR3 is 13 residues. CDR3 region: CAWSEDRVGTLFF. CDR3 in DNA: TGTGCCTGGAGTGAGGACAGGGTAGGGACGCTGTTTTTT.

V is TRBV5-6 and J is TRBJ1-3; D call uncertain. V was clipped by 3 bases and J by 5 bases, with 15 bases between them. CDR3 length equals 15 residues. Germline V CDR1 and CDR2: SGHDT, YYEEEE. CDR3 DNA: TGTGCCAGCAGCTCCGGAGCGGCAAATCGAAACACCATATATTTT. Amino acids: CASSSGAANRNTIYF.

V is TRBV6-6 and J is TRBJ2-2; D gene unclear. The germline gives CDR1 MNHNY, CDR2 SVGAGI (reference sequence). This CDR3 is 12 amino acids long. The ends were cut back, 5 bases at V and 2 bases at J, with 3 bases in the middle. The CDR3 here is CASSPNTGELFF. The CDR3 DNA reads as TGTGCCAGCAGTCCTAACACCGGGGAGCTGTTTTTT.

This chain uses TRBV7-2 with TRBJ2-2; 7 bases are shared with TRBD1. This CDR3 has 15 residues. V lost 1 base to trimming and J lost 3 bases; unmatched junction nucleotides: 2. From germline, CDR1 is SGHTA and CDR2 FQGNSA. CDR3 coding DNA: TGTGCCAGCAGCTTAGTAGGGGGCTACACCGGGGAGCTGTTTTTT. Amino acids: CASSLVGGYTGELFF.

V usage is TRBV5-4 and J usage is TRBJ2-7, with TRBD1 matching over 7 bases. Germline CDR1 is SGHNT and CDR2 is YYREEE (reference sequence). The CDR3 totals 14 residues. Trimming removed 4 bases from V and 6 bases from J; junction bases left unmatched: 10. The CDR3 bases are TGTGCCAGCAGCCCTCCGGGACAGCCGTCCGAGCAGTACTTC. It is translated as CASSPPGQPSEQYF.

The chain couples TRBV5-1 to TRBJ2-7; TRBD1 matches at 9 bases. CDR1 is SGHRS and CDR2 is YFSETQ in the germline V gene. CDR3 length: 16 residues. Trimming cost V 2 bases and J 4 bases; bases outside gene matches: 10. CDR3 loop: CASSFAIGQGKYEQYF. The CDR3 bases are TGCGCCAGCAGCTTTGCGATTGGACAGGGGAAATACGAGCAGTACTTC. Complete variable domain (other parts from reference TRBV5-1 and TRBJ2-7): KAGVTQTPRYLIKTRGQQVTLSCSPISGHRSVSWYQQTPGQGLQFLFEYFSETQRNKGNFPGRFSGRQFSNSRSEMNVSTLELGDSALYLCASSFAIGQGKYEQYFGPGTRLTVT.

The chain is built from TRBV7-3 and TRBJ2-7; 10 bases are a match to TRBD1. V was pared by 2 bases and J by 5 bases, with 6 bases of the junction left unmatched. This CDR3 contains 15 residues. From germline, CDR1 is SGHTA and CDR2 FQGTGA. The CDR3 loop is CASSLPGQGFNEQYF. Written as DNA, the CDR3 is TGTGCCAGCAGCTTACCGGGACAGGGGTTCAACGAGCAGTACTTC. The full variable domain, rest sourced from reference TRBV7-3 and TRBJ2-7, is GAGVSQTPSNKVTEKGKYVELRCDPISGHTALYWYRQSLGQGPEFLIYFQGTGAADDSGLPNDRFFAVRPEGSVSTLKIQRTERGDSAVYLCASSLPGQGFNEQYFGPGTRLTVT.

This sequence joins TRBV10-3 and TRBJ2-3; 12 bases fit TRBD2. The V segment lost 8 bases and the J segment 6 bases; nucleotides outside the gene matches: 6. There are 14 residues in the CDR3. Germline CDR1 ENHRY, CDR2 SYGVKD. CDR3 sequence reads: CAIGPSGGADTQYF. DNA for the CDR3: TGTGCCATCGGACCTAGCGGGGGGGCGGATACGCAGTATTTT.

DNA of the CDR3: TGTGCCAGCAGCGTAGAGGAGGGGGCAATTGGAAACACCATATATTTT. Protein: CASSVEEGAIGNTIYF. The rearrangement uses TRBV9 and TRBJ1-3, with 7 bases matching TRBD1. CDR1 and CDR2 from the germline V gene are SGDLS and YYNGEE. With V trimmed by 0 bases and J by 3 bases, 6 bases remained unmatched. The CDR3 loop spans 16 amino acids. Filled out from reference TRBV9 and TRBJ1-3, the complete variable domain reads DSGVTQTPKHLITATGQRVTLRCSPRSGDLSVYWYQQSLDQGLQFLIQYYNGEERAKGNILERFSAQQFPDLHSELNLSSLELGDSALYFCASSVEEGAIGNTIYFGEGSWLTVV.

The rearrangement uses TRBV7-2 and TRBJ1-2; the match to TRBD1 covers 7 bases. Germline V CDR1 and CDR2: SGHTA, FQGNSA. CDR3 length: 15 residues. The ends lost 1 base at V and 6 bases at J; junction bases unmatched: 8. The CDR3 nucleotides read TGTGCCAGCAGCTTAGTCCTGGGACAGAGAGATGGCTACACCTTC. Its protein product is CASSLVLGQRDGYTF.

This chain links TRBV2 with TRBJ2-7; 8 nucleotides match TRBD1. This CDR3 comprises 15 residues. Germline V gene sequence: CDR1 SNHLY, CDR2 FYNNEI. After removal of 5 bases from V and 5 bases from J, the junction contained 11 bases not matched to a gene. The CDR3 coding sequence is TGTGCCAGCAGTATCGGGACAGGAACTTCAGACGAGCAGTACTTC. This encodes CASSIGTGTSDEQYF.

V gene TRBV27 combines with J gene TRBJ1-6; TRBD1 matches at 9 bases. The germline gives CDR1 MNHEY, CDR2 SMNVEV (reference sequence). V lost 2 bases, J lost 9 bases, and 8 bases stayed unmatched. CDR3 length: 16 amino acids. The CDR3 coding sequence is TGTGCCAGCAGTTTAAGGTCTGGGACAGGGACTTCACCCCTCCACTTT. Translated, it gives CASSLRSGTGTSPLHF.

CDR3 in amino acids: CASSSRQGASYEQYF. The DNA for the CDR3 is TGTGCCAGCAGCTCGAGACAGGGTGCGTCCTACGAGCAGTACTTC. This rearrangement joins TRBV5-4 to TRBJ2-7; 7 bases are shared with TRBD1. Germline loops: CDR1 SGHNT, CDR2 YYREEE (reference sequence). The CDR3 runs to 15 residues. V lost 3 bases, J lost 1 base, and 7 bases stayed unmatched.

The chain links TRBV5-4 to TRBJ1-2; 11 bases agree with TRBD1. V dropped 0 bases and J dropped 5; count of bases not matched to a gene: 6. The CDR3 sequence is 16 residues long. CDR1 SGHNT and CDR2 YYREEE come from the germline V gene (reference sequence). In DNA, the CDR3 is TGTGCCAGCAGCTTGGCCAAGGACAGGGGGCCATATGGCTACACCTTC. Translation gives CASSLAKDRGPYGYTF.

The gene calls are TRBV7-2 and TRBJ2-1, with a tentative D call TRBD2 (6 bases). This CDR3 comprises 15 residues. Germline V gene sequence: CDR1 SGHTA, CDR2 FQGNSA. V dropped 6 bases and J dropped 5 bases, with 17 bases sitting between them. The CDR3 DNA reads as TGTGCCAGCAGTTCGGGCGGGATGCGGAACAATGAGCAGTTCTTC. Translated: CASSSGGMRNNEQFF.

The rearrangement uses TRBV4-2 and TRBJ2-7, with D maybe TRBD2 (6 bases). With 1 base removed from V and 4 bases from J, the gap between germline ends came to 8 bases. This CDR3 has 13 amino acids. Germline loops: CDR1 LGHNA, CDR2 YNFKEQ. The CDR3, as DNA: TGTGCCAGCAGCCAAGGCGGGGATTACGAGCAGTACTTC. Its protein is CASSQGGDYEQYF.

This chain uses TRBV6-5 with TRBJ2-7; D might be TRBD1 (6 bases). The CDR3 is 15 amino acids. Germline V gene data show CDR1 as MNHEY and CDR2 as SVGAGI. The V gene lost 3 bases and the J gene lost 2 bases, with 14 bases spanning the gap. CDR3 nucleotides: TGTGCCAGCAGTTATCCGTCCGGGACAACCTACGAGCAGTACTTC. Protein product: CASSYPSGTTYEQYF.

The chain employs TRBV28 and TRBJ1-5; tentatively, D is TRBD1 (6 bases). Germline assignment: CDR1 MDHEN and CDR2 SYDVKM. The CDR3 is 16 amino acids. The germline V and J ends were trimmed by 0 bases and 3 bases, with 12 bases remaining between them. As DNA, the CDR3 is TGTGCCAGCAGTTTATGGATAGGGGGTTTCAATCAGCCCCAGCATTTT. This codes for CASSLWIGGFNQPQHF.

The chain couples TRBV5-6 to TRBJ1-1, with unresolved D. The CDR3 spans 13 residues. Deletions cut 1 base from V and 6 bases from J, with 10 bases between. CDR1 is SGHDT and CDR2 is YYEEEE in the germline V gene. CDR3 protein: CASSLSRISEAFF. CDR3 DNA: TGTGCCAGCAGCTTGTCGAGGATCTCTGAAGCTTTCTTT.